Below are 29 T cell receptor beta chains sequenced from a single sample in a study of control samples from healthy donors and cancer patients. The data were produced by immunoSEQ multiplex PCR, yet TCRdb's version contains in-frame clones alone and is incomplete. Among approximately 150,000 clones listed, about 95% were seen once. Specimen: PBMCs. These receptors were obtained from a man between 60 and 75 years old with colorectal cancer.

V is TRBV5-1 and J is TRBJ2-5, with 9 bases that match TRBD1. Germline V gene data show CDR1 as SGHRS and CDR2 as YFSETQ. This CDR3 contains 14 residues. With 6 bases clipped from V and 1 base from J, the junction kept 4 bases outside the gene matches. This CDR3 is CASTYRGLQETQYF. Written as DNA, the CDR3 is TGCGCCAGCACGTACAGGGGGCTCCAAGAGACCCAGTACTTC.

The CDR3 here is CASSLRQSSYNSPLHF. The DNA of the CDR3 is TGTGCCAGCAGTTTGAGACAGAGCTCCTATAATTCACCCCTCCACTTT. The chain is built from TRBV28 and TRBJ1-6, with D possibly matching TRBD1 (5 bases). The CDR3 runs 16 residues. Germline V gene sequence: CDR1 MDHEN, CDR2 SYDVKM. V lost 3 bases, J lost 0 bases, and 9 bases lay in between.

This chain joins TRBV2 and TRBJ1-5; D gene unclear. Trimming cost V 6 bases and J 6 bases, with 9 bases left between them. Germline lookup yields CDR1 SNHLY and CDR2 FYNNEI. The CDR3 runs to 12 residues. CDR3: CASSRPGQPQHF. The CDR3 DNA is TGTGCCAGCAGCCGACCGGGTCAGCCCCAGCATTTT.

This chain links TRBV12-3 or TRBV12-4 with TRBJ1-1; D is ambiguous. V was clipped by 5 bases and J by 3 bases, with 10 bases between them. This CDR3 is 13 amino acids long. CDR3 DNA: TGTGCCAGCAGTCTCCTCCTGGACACTGAAGCTTTCTTT. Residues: CASSLLLDTEAFF.

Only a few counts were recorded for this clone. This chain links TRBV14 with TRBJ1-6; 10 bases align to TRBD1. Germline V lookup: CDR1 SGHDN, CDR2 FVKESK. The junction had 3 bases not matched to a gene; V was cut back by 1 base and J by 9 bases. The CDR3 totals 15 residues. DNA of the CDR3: TGTGCCAGCAGCCAAGTAGGGACAGGGGTTTCACCCCTCCACTTT. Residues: CASSQVGTGVSPLHF.

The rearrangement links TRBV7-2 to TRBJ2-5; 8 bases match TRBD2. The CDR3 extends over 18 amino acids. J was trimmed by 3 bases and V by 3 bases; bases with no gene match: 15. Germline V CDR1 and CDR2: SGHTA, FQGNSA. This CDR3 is CASSFSRTKRGIKETQYF. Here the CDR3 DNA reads TGTGCCAGCAGCTTTAGTCGAACTAAGCGGGGGATCAAAGAGACCCAGTACTTC.

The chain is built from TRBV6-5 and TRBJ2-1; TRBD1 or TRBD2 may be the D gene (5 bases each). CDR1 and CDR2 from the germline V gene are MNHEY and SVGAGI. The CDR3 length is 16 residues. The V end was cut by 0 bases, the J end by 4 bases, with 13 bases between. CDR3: CASSYSSPGPYNEQFF. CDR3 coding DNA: TGTGCCAGCAGTTACTCGTCGCCGGGGCCATACAATGAGCAGTTCTTC.

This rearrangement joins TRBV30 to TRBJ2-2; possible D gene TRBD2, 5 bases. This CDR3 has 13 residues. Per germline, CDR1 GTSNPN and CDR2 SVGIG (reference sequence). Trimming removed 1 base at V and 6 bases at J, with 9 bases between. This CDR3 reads CAWSGGAPGELFF. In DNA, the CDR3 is TGTGCCTGGAGTGGGGGAGCGCCCGGGGAGCTGTTTTTT.

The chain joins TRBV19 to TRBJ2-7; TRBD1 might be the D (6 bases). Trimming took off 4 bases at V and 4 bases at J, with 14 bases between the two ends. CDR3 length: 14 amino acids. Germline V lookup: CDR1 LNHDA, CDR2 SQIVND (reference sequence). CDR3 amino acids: CASSTTGGGYEQYF. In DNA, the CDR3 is TGTGCCAGTAGTACGACAGGCGGCGGGTACGAGCAGTACTTC.

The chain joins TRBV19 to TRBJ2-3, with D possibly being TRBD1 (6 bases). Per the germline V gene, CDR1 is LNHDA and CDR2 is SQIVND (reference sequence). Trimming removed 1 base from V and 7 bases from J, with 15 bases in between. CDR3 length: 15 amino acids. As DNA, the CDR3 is TGTGCCAGTAGTATAGGGGGGTCAAGGGGGAATACGCAGTATTTT. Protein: CASSIGGSRGNTQYF.

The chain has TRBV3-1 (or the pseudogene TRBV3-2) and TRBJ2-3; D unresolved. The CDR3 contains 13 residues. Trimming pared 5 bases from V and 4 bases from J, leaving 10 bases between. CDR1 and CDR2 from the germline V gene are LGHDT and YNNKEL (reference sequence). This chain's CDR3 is CASSNTRADTQYF. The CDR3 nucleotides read TGTGCCAGCAGCAACACACGGGCAGATACGCAGTATTTT.

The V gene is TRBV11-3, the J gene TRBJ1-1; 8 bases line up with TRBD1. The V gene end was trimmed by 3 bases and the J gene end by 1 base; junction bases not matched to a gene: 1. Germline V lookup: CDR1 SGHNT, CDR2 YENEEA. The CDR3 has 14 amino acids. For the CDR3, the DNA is TGTGCCAGCAGCTTGCAGGGGGCGAACACTGAAGCTTTCTTT. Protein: CASSLQGANTEAFF. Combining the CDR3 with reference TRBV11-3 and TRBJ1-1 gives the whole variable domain EAGVVQSPRYKIIEKKQPVAFWCNPISGHNTLYWYLQNLGQGPELLIRYENEEAVDDSQLPKDRFSAERLKGVDSTLKIQPAELGDSAVYLCASSLQGANTEAFFGQGTRLTVV.

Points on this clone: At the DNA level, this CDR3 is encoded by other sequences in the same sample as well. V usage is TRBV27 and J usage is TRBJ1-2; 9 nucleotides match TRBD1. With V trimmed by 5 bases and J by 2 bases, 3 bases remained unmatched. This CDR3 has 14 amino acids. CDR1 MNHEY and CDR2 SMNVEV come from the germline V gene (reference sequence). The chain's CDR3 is CASSRDRENYGYTF. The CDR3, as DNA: TGTGCCAGCAGTCGGGACAGGGAGAACTATGGCTACACCTTC.

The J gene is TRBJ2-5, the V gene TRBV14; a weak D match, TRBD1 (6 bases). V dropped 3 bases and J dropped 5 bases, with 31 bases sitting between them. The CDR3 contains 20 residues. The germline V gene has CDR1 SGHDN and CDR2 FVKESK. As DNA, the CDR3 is TGTGCCAGCAGCCATCCCCAACTGGCTGATTACAGGGAAATATGGGAGACCCAGTACTTC. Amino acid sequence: CASSHPQLADYREIWETQYF.

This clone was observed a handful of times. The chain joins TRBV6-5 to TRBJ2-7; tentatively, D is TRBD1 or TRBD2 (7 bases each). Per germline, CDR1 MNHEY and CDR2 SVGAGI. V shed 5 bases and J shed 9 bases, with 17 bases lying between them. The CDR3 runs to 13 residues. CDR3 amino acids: CASSPTGEGVQYF. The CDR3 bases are TGTGCCAGCAGTCCCACAGGGGAGGGTGTGCAGTACTTC.

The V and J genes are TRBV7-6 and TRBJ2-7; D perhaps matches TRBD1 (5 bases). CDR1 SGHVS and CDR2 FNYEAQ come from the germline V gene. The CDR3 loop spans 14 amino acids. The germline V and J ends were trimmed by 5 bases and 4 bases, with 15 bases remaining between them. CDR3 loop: CASSPENRKYEQYF. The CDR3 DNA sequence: TGTGCCAGCAGCCCAGAAAACAGGAAGTACGAGCAGTACTTC.

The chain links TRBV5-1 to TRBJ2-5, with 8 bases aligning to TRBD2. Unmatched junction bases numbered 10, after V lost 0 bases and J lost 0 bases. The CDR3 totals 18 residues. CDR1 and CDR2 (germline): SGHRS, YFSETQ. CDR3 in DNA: TGCGCCAGCAGCTTGGCCGCCCTTAGCGGGGTCCACCAAGAGACCCAGTACTTC. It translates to CASSLAALSGVHQETQYF.

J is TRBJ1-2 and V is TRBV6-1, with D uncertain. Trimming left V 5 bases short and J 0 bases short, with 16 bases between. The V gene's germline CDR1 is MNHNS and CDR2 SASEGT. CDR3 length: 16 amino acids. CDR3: CASSKDMRVPNYGYTF. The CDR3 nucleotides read TGTGCCAGCAGTAAAGACATGCGGGTACCTAACTATGGCTACACCTTC.

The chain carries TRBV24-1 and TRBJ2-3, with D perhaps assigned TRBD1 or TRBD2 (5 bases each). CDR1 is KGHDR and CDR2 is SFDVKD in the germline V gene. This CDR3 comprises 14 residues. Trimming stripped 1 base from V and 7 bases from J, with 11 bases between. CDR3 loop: CATSDFQGRNTQYF. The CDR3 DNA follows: TGTGCCACCAGTGATTTTCAGGGACGGAATACGCAGTATTTT.

CDR3 amino acids: CASSLRTGTTTRTGTEAFF. The CDR3 DNA reads as TGTGCCAGCTCACTCAGAACCGGGACAACTACCCGGACGGGCACTGAAGCTTTCTTT. The genes are TRBV18 and TRBJ1-1; D may be TRBD1 (6 bases). Trimming left V 4 bases short and J 4 bases short, with 28 bases between. CDR3 length: 19 amino acids. Germline V gives CDR1 KGHSH, CDR2 LQKENI.

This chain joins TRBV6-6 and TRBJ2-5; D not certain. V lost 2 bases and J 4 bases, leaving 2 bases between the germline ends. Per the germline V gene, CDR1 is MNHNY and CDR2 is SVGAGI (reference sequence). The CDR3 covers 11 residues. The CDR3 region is CASSYAETQYF. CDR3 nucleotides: TGTGCCAGCAGTTACGCAGAGACCCAGTACTTC.

The CDR3 nucleotides read TGTGCCAGTAGTTCAAGATACGAAGCTTTCTTT. The encoded protein is CASSSRYEAFF. The V and J genes are TRBV19 and TRBJ1-1; D not resolved. The V gene's germline CDR1 is LNHDA and CDR2 SQIVND (reference sequence). The CDR3 is 11 amino acids. V shed 5 bases and J shed 8 bases, with 9 bases lying between them. The variable domain in full, with the rest retrieved from reference TRBV19 and TRBJ1-1, is DGGITQSPKYLFRKEGQNVTLSCEQNLNHDAMYWYRQDPGQGLRLIYYSQIVNDFQKGDIAEGYSVSREKKESFPLTVTSAQKNPTAFYLCASSSRYEAFFGQGTRLTVV.

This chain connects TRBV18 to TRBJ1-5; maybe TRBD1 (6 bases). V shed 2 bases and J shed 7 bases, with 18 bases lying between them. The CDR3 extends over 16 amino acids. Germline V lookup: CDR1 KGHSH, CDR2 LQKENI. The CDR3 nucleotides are TGTGCCAGCTCACCAGCTGGGCTCAGGGGTGGACAGCCCCAGCATTTT. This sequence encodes CASSPAGLRGGQPQHF.

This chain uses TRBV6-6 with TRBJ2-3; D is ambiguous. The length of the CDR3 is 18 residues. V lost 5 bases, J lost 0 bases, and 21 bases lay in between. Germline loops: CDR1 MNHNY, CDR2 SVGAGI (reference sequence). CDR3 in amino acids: CASSLPQQLSGSTDTQYF. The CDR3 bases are TGTGCCAGCAGTCTCCCACAGCAGCTAAGTGGGAGCACAGATACGCAGTATTTT.

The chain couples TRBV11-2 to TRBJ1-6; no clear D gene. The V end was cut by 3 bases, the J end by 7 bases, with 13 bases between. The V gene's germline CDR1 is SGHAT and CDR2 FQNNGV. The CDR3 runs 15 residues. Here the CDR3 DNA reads TGTGCCAGCAGCTTTTCAGGTGGGCACAATTCACCCCTCCACTTT. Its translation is CASSFSGGHNSPLHF.

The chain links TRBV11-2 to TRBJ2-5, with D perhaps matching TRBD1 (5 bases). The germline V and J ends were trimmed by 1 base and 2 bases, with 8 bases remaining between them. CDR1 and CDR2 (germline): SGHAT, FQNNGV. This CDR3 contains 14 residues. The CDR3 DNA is TGTGCCAGCAGCTTAGGGACATCACAAGAGACCCAGTACTTC. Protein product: CASSLGTSQETQYF.

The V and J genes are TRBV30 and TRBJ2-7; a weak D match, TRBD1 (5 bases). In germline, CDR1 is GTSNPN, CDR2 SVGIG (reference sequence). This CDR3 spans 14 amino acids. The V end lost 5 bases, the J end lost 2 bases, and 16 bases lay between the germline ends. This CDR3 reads CAWATSQGAYEQYF. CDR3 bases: TGTGCCTGGGCAACTTCGCAAGGGGCCTACGAGCAGTACTTC.

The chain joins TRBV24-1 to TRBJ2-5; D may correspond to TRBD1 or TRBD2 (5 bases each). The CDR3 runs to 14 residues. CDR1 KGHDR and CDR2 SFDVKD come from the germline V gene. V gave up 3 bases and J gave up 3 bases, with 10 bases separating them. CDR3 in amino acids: CATSDNGGKETQYF. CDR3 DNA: TGTGCCACCAGTGATAATGGGGGAAAAGAGACCCAGTACTTC.

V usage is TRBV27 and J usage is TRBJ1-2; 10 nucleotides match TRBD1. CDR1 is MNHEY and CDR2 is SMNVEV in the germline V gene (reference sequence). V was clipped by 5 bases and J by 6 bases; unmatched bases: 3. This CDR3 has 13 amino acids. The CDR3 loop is CASSLGQGDGYTF. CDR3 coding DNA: TGTGCCAGCAGTCTTGGACAGGGGGATGGCTACACCTTC.